What follows describes a single T cell receptor beta chain. Germline V gives CDR1 GTSNPN, CDR2 SVGIG (reference sequence). The CDR3 is 16 residues long. Trimming left V 0 bases short and J 3 bases short, with 17 bases between. The data belong to a study of OX40 agonist ivuxolimab in advanced cancers. Data came from immunoSEQ multiplex PCR; TCRdb stores just in-frame clones and leaves some out. The sample contains some 44,000 clones, under 90% of which appear only once. The source of this sequence is an adult with an advanced solid tumor such as melanoma, head and neck, liver or kidney cancer. This specimen was CD4+ or CD8+ T cells sorted from blood, taken in a trial of the OX40 agonist ivuxolimab. The chain links TRBV30 to TRBJ1-1, with no clear D. The CDR3 nucleotides are TGTGCCTGGAGTGTAATTTCAGGACTGCCTCACACTGAAGCTTTCTTT. Protein product: CAWSVISGLPHTEAFF.